The clone carrying this T cell receptor beta chain has ten or more counts. The antigen is unknown. This sample is part of a study of response to subunit inactivated influenza vaccine. Study conclusions and caveats: Authors suggested few new T cells are recruited by each seasonal influenza vaccination.

CDR1 and CDR2 from the germline V gene are MNHEY and SMNVEV (reference sequence). The CDR3 is 15 residues long. Deletions cut 6 bases from V and 5 bases from J, with 16 bases between. TCRdb passed the RT-PCR reads through MiXCR, listing each CDR3 protein once. This table holds more than 550,000 distinct CDR3 sequences, 11% found once. These sequences were also reported in another study, on T cells expressing NK-cell markers. Per that paper: UMIs accompanied the 5'RACE template switching by which TCR beta cDNA was made.

The sequencing here drew on PBMCs from blood, taken on the day of vaccination. The gene calls are TRBV27 and TRBJ1-4; weak D call: TRBD1 (6 bases). The receptor comes from a man aged 50-59 years who received an inactivated influenza vaccine. The CDR3 region is CASRGSGALNEKLFF. The CDR3, as DNA: TGTGCCAGCAGGGGCTCAGGGGCCCTAAATGAAAAACTGTTTTTT.